The source of this TCR beta chain is a study of blood T cell repertoires in COVID-19. Study-level background: The United States, Italy and Spain were the sources of the acute and convalescent COVID-19 samples. T cells, B-cell-depleted T cells, or PBMCs supplied cDNA or gDNA.

Source study methods: The assay estimated nucleated cells by amplifying reference gene primers. Method: immunoSEQ multiplex PCR; TCRdb's copy keeps in-frame clones and lacks some. That table furnishes V, J and clone size, whereas the DNA furnished D and trimming. The table has over 250,000 clones, around 84% seen once; the top ten hold 1.4% to 1.5%. Seattle researchers signed up patients amid active infection and tracked them longitudinally. This clone turned up a few times. The clonotype originates from a human donor with COVID-19, enrolled during active disease. The donor label of this sample is uncertain. Sequences were obtained from peripheral blood.

The CDR3 bases are TGTGCCATCAGTGAGTCGTTGGCGTCTAGCGGCTATAATGAGCAGTTCTTC. This sequence encodes CAISESLASSGYNEQFF. The chain combines TRBV10-3 with TRBJ2-1; 7 nucleotides align to TRBD2. The length of the CDR3 is 17 residues. Germline V gene data show CDR1 as ENHRY and CDR2 as SYGVKD. The trim removed 0 bases at V and 7 bases at J, leaving 12 bases unmatched.